This T cell receptor beta chain derives from a study of T cell repertoires in cytomegalovirus infection. Study-level background: Public TCR beta signatures were indicative of both CMV infection and a matching HLA type.

This clonotype was seen only a few times. The antigen is undetermined. CDR3 length: 15 residues. The germline V gene has CDR1 SGHVS and CDR2 FQNEAQ. The V end was cut by 5 bases, the J end by 6 bases, with 17 bases between. From the reads, TCRdb called clonotypes with MiXCR, one entry per CDR3 protein. Of around 430,000 distinct CDR3 sequences in the sample, under 45% were seen once. The clonotype was recovered from a human donor in good health (CMV status not recorded). Some clones in this sample may be carry-over from other donors' samples. The chain joins TRBV7-8 to TRBJ1-5; D ambiguous. Sequenced here: cultured PBMCs, sampled from culture after CMV antigen stimulation. The CDR3 DNA sequence: TGTGCCAGCAGCCCGTCGGGTGGGGATGTTCAGCCCCAGCATTTT. This translates into CASSPSGGDVQPQHF.